This is a list of T cell receptor beta chains from one sample in a study of OX40 agonist ivuxolimab in advanced cancers. Assay: immunoSEQ multiplex PCR; the TCRdb copy retains only in-frame clones and omits some. The table has about 70,000 clones, around 80% seen once. The material sequenced was CD4+ or CD8+ T cells sorted from blood, taken in a trial of the OX40 agonist ivuxolimab. These receptors all stem from an adult with an advanced solid tumor such as melanoma, head and neck, liver or kidney cancer. CDR3s include the opening cysteine and the closing phenylalanine or tryptophan. D genes are given only for firm matches. Not every row has a clone size; where given, it reads once, few, many or a size class.

V,size,J,D,DNA,CDR3
TRBV6-4,NA,TRBJ1-2,NA,TGTGCCAGCAGTTCCACTTCTAACTATGGCTACACCTTC,CASSSTSNYGYTF
TRBV6-6,NA,TRBJ2-6,NA,TGTGCCAGCAGTTCCCACAGTCCCGGGGCCAACGTCCTGACTTTC,CASSSHSPGANVLTF
TRBV13,NA,TRBJ1-2,TRBD1,TGTGCCAGCAGCCTACAGGGGCTAGGAAACTATGGCTACACCTTC,CASSLQGLGNYGYTF
TRBV28,NA,TRBJ1-6,NA,TGTGCCAGCAGTCCCCCCGGTTCACCCCTCCACTTT,CASSPPGSPLHF
TRBV2,NA,TRBJ2-4,TRBD2,TGTGCCAGCAGTGAACGGACTAGCGGGGGGAACATTCAGTACTTC,CASSERTSGGNIQYF
TRBV7-7,once,TRBJ1-4,TRBD1,TGTGCCAGCAGCTTAGGCGGGACAGCTAATGAAAAACTGTTTTTT,CASSLGGTANEKLFF
TRBV9,NA,TRBJ1-6,NA,TGTGCCAGCAGCGTATCTTCAAGACGGAGTAATTCACCCCTCCACTTT,CASSVSSRRSNSPLHF
TRBV29-1,NA,TRBJ1-1,TRBD1,TGCAGCGTTGAAGATGGACAGGCGCCTGAAGCTTTCTTT,CSVEDGQAPEAFF
TRBV5-4,NA,TRBJ2-6,NA,TGTGCCAGCAGCTTGGCCGCTGCTAACTCTGGGGCCAACGTCCTGACTTTC,CASSLAAANSGANVLTF
TRBV5-5,NA,TRBJ1-1,NA,TGTGCCAGCAGCCTGGGTGGGGGGACTGAAGCTTTCTTT,CASSLGGGTEAFF
TRBV25-1,NA,TRBJ1-6,NA,TGTGCCAGCAGTGAATCTGCAGAGTCCTATAATTCACCCCTCCACTTT,CASSESAESYNSPLHF
TRBV27,NA,TRBJ2-7,TRBD2,TGTGCCAGCACCCTCGCGGCGGGGGGCTACGAGCAGTACTTC,CASTLAAGGYEQYF
TRBV11-2,NA,TRBJ2-1,NA,TGTGCCAGCAGCCCATATGTGGTGCAGAGAAATGAGCAGTTCTTC,CASSPYVVQRNEQFF
TRBV18,NA,TRBJ1-1,NA,TGTGCCAGCTCACCACCCGTTACTTCAAACACTGAAGCTTTCTTT,CASSPPVTSNTEAFF